This T cell receptor beta chain was identified in a study of T cell repertoires in cytomegalovirus infection. Across the whole study: CMV epitopes in the study were HLA-C-restricted (recently identified) and HLA-B-restricted (well studied).

CDR3 length equals 16 residues. Germline V gives CDR1 SGHRS, CDR2 YFSETQ. With 0 bases clipped from V and 5 bases from J, the junction kept 9 bases outside the gene matches. Notes on the study in general: The cumulative frequency of public TCR beta families identified carriers of CMV plus the relevant HLA.

MiXCR was run by TCRdb on the reads, yielding one entry per CDR3 protein. The data hold approximately 310,000 distinct CDR3 sequences, with roughly 25% observed a single time. Comments on this clonotype: The antigen is not known.

The sample consisted of cultured PBMCs, taken from culture after CMV antigen stimulation. The origin of this receptor is a human donor in good health (CMV status not recorded). Some clones in this sample may be carry-over from other donors' samples. The rearrangement joins TRBV5-1 to TRBJ2-5, with 8 bases aligning to TRBD1. The CDR3 sequence is CASSLGGQGARETQYF. DNA of the CDR3: TGCGCCAGCAGCTTGGGAGGACAGGGAGCGAGGGAGACCCAGTACTTC.